This T cell receptor beta chain was identified during a study of identical twins. Study-level points and caveats: With abundant cord blood beta clonotypes, insertions were fewer; memory repertoires showed no such pattern. Findings came from cross-sectional statistics, without long-term follow-up of donors.

TCRdb redid the calling of the 5' RACE reads with MiXCR, one entry per CDR3 protein. This table holds over 200,000 distinct CDR3 sequences, 5.5% to 7.5% found once. Remarks on this clonotype: Its antigen is not identified.

Trimming cost V 4 bases and J 0 bases, with 7 bases left between them. This CDR3 has 15 amino acids. The sample was also reused in another study, on T cells expressing NK-cell markers. That source adds: Beta-chain profiling covered CD3+CD56+NKG2C+, CD3+CD56+NKG2C- and CD3+CD56-NKG2C+ sorted subsets. Several experiments added an anti-gamma-delta TCR antibody to sort only alpha-beta TCR T cells.

V usage is TRBV12-3 or TRBV12-4 and J usage is TRBJ2-6, with D uncertain. Sequenced sample: CD8+ T cells sorted from blood. The clonotype comes from a woman under 30 in good health. CDR3 sequence: CASSYSSSGANVLTF. The CDR3 bases are TGTGCCAGCAGTTACTCGAGCTCTGGGGCCAACGTCCTGACTTTC.